Listed below are T cell receptor beta chains from one sample, sequenced in a study of T cell changes during pregnancy in multiple sclerosis. TCRdb's table, derived via immunoSEQ multiplex PCR, lists solely in-frame clones and lacks some. This table holds 20,000 to 25,000 clones, 75% to 90% found once. The specimen was CD8+ T cells from peripheral blood mononuclear cells, collected in the first trimester of pregnancy. These receptors all come from a female donor with multiple sclerosis, enrolled in a pregnancy study. The CDR3 runs from the conserved cysteine through the conserved F or W. D genes are given only for firm matches. A clone size is listed for some rows: how often the clone was seen (once, few, many), or a class if it is expanded.

clone size	V gene	D gene	J gene	CDR3 DNA	CDR3 protein
.	TRBV7-6	TRBD2	TRBJ2-5	TGTGCCAGCAGCTTTCTAGCGGGAGGGCCTGAGACCCAGTACTTC	CASSFLAGGPETQYF
.	TRBV7-8	TRBD2	TRBJ2-1	TGTGCCAGCAGCTTCTTGCACCCAACTAGCGACTACAATGAGCAGTTCTTC	CASSFLHPTSDYNEQFF
.	TRBV25-1	.	TRBJ2-7	TGTGCCAGCAGTGATTCTTTAGTTCACTACGAGCAGTACTTC	CASSDSLVHYEQYF
.	TRBV11-3	.	TRBJ1-1	TGTGCCAGCACTCCCTATGAGGGTATGAACACTGAAGCTTTCTTT	CASTPYEGMNTEAFF
.	TRBV7-9	.	TRBJ1-1	TGTGCCAGCAGCTTCTTCAGGGACATGAACACTGAAGCTTTCTTT	CASSFFRDMNTEAFF
once	TRBV6-6	TRBD2	TRBJ2-7	TGTGCCAGCAGTTACGAGACTAGCTCCCACGAGCAGTACTTC	CASSYETSSHEQYF
.	TRBV4-3	TRBD2	TRBJ2-1	TGCGCCAGCAGCGTTACGGGACTAGCGGGGCCTCGGAATGAGCAGTTCTTC	CASSVTGLAGPRNEQFF
once	TRBV20-1	.	TRBJ2-7	TGCAGTGCTTTTCACTACGAGCAGTACTTC	CSAFHYEQYF
.	TRBV4-1	TRBD1	TRBJ2-1	TGCGCCAGCAGCCAAACCCGGGACAGATACAATGAGCAGTTCTTC	CASSQTRDRYNEQFF
.	TRBV30	.	TRBJ2-2	TGTGCCTGGAGCTACCCCGGGGAGCTGTTTTTT	CAWSYPGELFF
.	TRBV27	.	TRBJ2-7	TGTGCCAGCAGTTTAGCGGCAAACTCCTACGAGCAGTACTTC	CASSLAANSYEQYF
.	TRBV19	.	TRBJ2-1	TGTGCCAGTAGTATAACATCACGGCGGGAACTCCACAATGAGCAGTTCTTC	CASSITSRRELHNEQFF
.	TRBV9	.	TRBJ2-7	TGTGCCAGCAGCGGCAAGGGGAAGTCCTACGAGCAGTACTTC	CASSGKGKSYEQYF
.	TRBV14	TRBD2	TRBJ2-7	TGTGCCAGCAGCCCGAGACTAGCGGCGCACTACGAGCAGTACTTC	CASSPRLAAHYEQYF
.	TRBV5-4	TRBD2	TRBJ2-1	TGTGCCAGCAGCGTCCCCCTAGCGGGAGGGCCGGAAGATGAGCAGTTCTTC	CASSVPLAGGPEDEQFF
once	TRBV2	TRBD1	TRBJ2-7	TGTGCCAGCAGGACCGACAGGGATTTTGCCTACGAGCAGTACTTC	CASRTDRDFAYEQYF
once	TRBV9	TRBD1	TRBJ2-3	TGTGCCAGCAGCGTAGAAGACAGGGGGATAGCAACAGATACGCAGTATTTT	CASSVEDRGIATDTQYF
.	TRBV27	TRBD2	TRBJ2-1	TGTGCCAGCAGACAAAGAACCGGGACTAATAATGAGCAGTTCTTC	CASRQRTGTNNEQFF
.	TRBV28	.	TRBJ2-3	TGTGCCAGCAGCGCTGGAGTGACGGGAGAACGGGTGTTTACAGATACGCAGTATTTT	CASSAGVTGERVFTDTQYF
.	TRBV4-1	.	TRBJ2-2	TGCGCCAGCAGCCAACCCGGGGAGAACACCGGGGAGCTGTTTTTT	CASSQPGENTGELFF
.	TRBV7-9	TRBD1	TRBJ1-1	TGTGCCAGCAGCCCGCGGGACAGGGCGGACACTGAAGCTTTCTTT	CASSPRDRADTEAFF
.	TRBV7-9	.	TRBJ2-5	TGTGCCAGCAGCGAATACGGGGGAGGTCAAGAGACCCAGTACTTC	CASSEYGGGQETQYF
.	TRBV7-9	TRBD2	TRBJ2-7	TGTGCCAGCAGCTTAGCCAGCGGGGGAACCTACGAGCAGTACTTC	CASSLASGGTYEQYF
.	TRBV29-1	TRBD2	TRBJ2-7	TGCAGCGCCCGCGCTAGCGGGACCCTCGAGCAGTACTTC	CSARASGTLEQYF
.	TRBV13	TRBD1	TRBJ2-7	TGTGCCAGCAGCTTAGGCGGGACAGGTAACTACGAGCAGTACTTC	CASSLGGTGNYEQYF
.	TRBV7-3	TRBD2	TRBJ2-7	TGTGCCAGCAGCCTAACTAGCGGCCCATCCTACGAGCAGTACTTC	CASSLTSGPSYEQYF
.	TRBV9	TRBD1	TRBJ2-7	TGTGCCAGCAGCGTCGGACAGGGAGCGCAGTACTTC	CASSVGQGAQYF
.	TRBV10-1	.	TRBJ2-2	TGCGCCAGCAGTGATAGGGAGTTGAATAGGACCGGGGAGCTGTTTTTT	CASSDRELNRTGELFF
.	TRBV29-1	.	TRBJ1-2	TGCAGCGTTGGGACTTCAGATGGCTACACCTTC	CSVGTSDGYTF
.	TRBV6-4	.	TRBJ2-2	TGTGCCAGCAGTCCTGGTGGGCTGGGCACCGGGGAGCTGTTTTTT	CASSPGGLGTGELFF
once	TRBV28	TRBD1	TRBJ2-7	TGTGCCAGCAGTAGAACAGACAGGGGTTCCTACGAGCAGTACTTC	CASSRTDRGSYEQYF
.	TRBV30	TRBD2	TRBJ2-7	TGTGCCTGGAGTGCCCGGACTAGCGGGAGTCTTAAGCAGTACTTC	CAWSARTSGSLKQYF
.	TRBV9	TRBD2	TRBJ2-3	TGTGCCAGCAGCTCCGAGGGGACTAGCGGGTATACGCAGTATTTT	CASSSEGTSGYTQYF
.	TRBV6-1	TRBD1	TRBJ2-5	TGTGCCAGCAGTGATTGGACAGGGGAGACCCAGTACTTC	CASSDWTGETQYF
.	TRBV5-8	.	TRBJ2-1	TGTGCCAGCAGCTCCGGCCCTAGCTCCTACAATGAGCAGTTCTTC	CASSSGPSSYNEQFF
few	TRBV27	TRBD1	TRBJ2-7	TGTGCCAGCCGGGACAGGGGCTCCTACGAGCAGTACTTC	CASRDRGSYEQYF
.	TRBV5-8	.	TRBJ2-1	TGTGCCAGCAGCTTGGCCTTCGAGGGGGGGGTCCACAATGAGCAGTTCTTC	CASSLAFEGGVHNEQFF
.	TRBV7-9	TRBD2	TRBJ2-3	TGTGCCAGCAGCCGTAGCGGGCCCTGGGGAGATACGCAGTATTTT	CASSRSGPWGDTQYF
.	TRBV5-4	.	TRBJ2-7	TGTGCCAGCAGCTTGGTTACAGGCCTCCTCTCCTACGAGCAGTACTTC	CASSLVTGLLSYEQYF
once	TRBV19	.	TRBJ1-1	TGTGCCAGTACCTTAGGACAGTCGAACACTGAAGCTTTCTTT	CASTLGQSNTEAFF
.	TRBV27	.	TRBJ2-1	TGTGCCAGCAGCCTGATCGGGGACAATGAGCAGTTCTTC	CASSLIGDNEQFF
once	TRBV2	.	TRBJ1-1	TGTGCCAGCAGCAACCTGAAACAGAGCATGAACACTGAAGCTTTCTTT	CASSNLKQSMNTEAFF
.	TRBV7-3	.	TRBJ2-1	TGTGCCAGCAGCTTATACTCCTACAATGAGCAGTTCTTC	CASSLYSYNEQFF
.	TRBV7-9	.	TRBJ2-5	TGTGCCAGCAGCCCACGGCAGGGTCAGGAGACCCAGTACTTC	CASSPRQGQETQYF
.	TRBV7-9	TRBD1	TRBJ1-2	TGTGCCAGCAGCCCCTCGACAGGGGTAGGCTACACCTTC	CASSPSTGVGYTF
.	TRBV13	TRBD2	TRBJ2-1	TGTGCCAGCAGCTTAGTCGCTAGCGGGATTGGCCATGAGCAGTTCTTC	CASSLVASGIGHEQFF
.	TRBV28	.	TRBJ2-2	TGTGCCAGCAGTCCGCAAAAAGAGGACGGGGAGCTGTTTTTT	CASSPQKEDGELFF
.	TRBV14	TRBD1	TRBJ2-7	TGTGCCAGCAGCCAAGAGACAGGGAGAACCTACGAGCAGTACTTC	CASSQETGRTYEQYF
.	TRBV7-9	.	TRBJ2-5	TGTGCCAGCAGCTTAGCTAATCTGGAGGAGACCCAGTACTTC	CASSLANLEETQYF
.	TRBV4-3	TRBD2	TRBJ2-2	TGCGCCAGCAGCCAAGAAGGGGGACTAGCGGGAGAAGTCGGGGAGCTGTTTTTT	CASSQEGGLAGEVGELFF
.	TRBV7-9	TRBD2	TRBJ2-7	TGTGCCAGCAGCCCGGGACTAGCGGGCGAGCAGTACTTC	CASSPGLAGEQYF
.	TRBV29-1	TRBD2	TRBJ2-7	TGCAGCGTCGCGAATGAGACTAGCGGGAGTAACGAGCAGTACTTC	CSVANETSGSNEQYF
.	TRBV1	.	TRBJ2-5	TGCACCAGCAGGAATCCCCTAGACGGAGCGGGATTCCAAGAGACCCAGTACTTC	CTSRNPLDGAGFQETQYF
few	TRBV19	.	TRBJ1-5	TGTGCCACCCGGCGGGTGGGACACAATCAGCCCCAGCATTTT	CATRRVGHNQPQHF
few	TRBV4-3	TRBD1	TRBJ2-5	TGCGCCAGCAGCCAAGAACCTGGACAGGGAGGAGAGACCCAGTACTTC	CASSQEPGQGGETQYF
.	TRBV11-2	TRBD2	TRBJ2-1	TGTGCCAGCAGCTTAGCGGGAGGGTACTACAATGAGCAGTTCTTC	CASSLAGGYYNEQFF
.	TRBV11-2	TRBD2	TRBJ2-7	TGTGCCAGCAGCTTAGAAGGGCAGGTCGGGAGGAACGAGCAGTACTTC	CASSLEGQVGRNEQYF
.	TRBV7-9	.	TRBJ2-3	TGTGCCAGCAGCTTGAACGGGGATACGCAGTATTTT	CASSLNGDTQYF
.	TRBV28	TRBD1	TRBJ1-1	TGTGCCAGCACCCGGACAGGGCGGTTGACTGAAGCTTTCTTT	CASTRTGRLTEAFF
.	TRBV29-1	.	TRBJ1-1	TGCAGCGGTGCGCCGGGGAGCGCTGAAGCTTTCTTT	CSGAPGSAEAFF